Described below is a single T cell receptor (beta chain) sequence and its context. Data came from immunoSEQ multiplex PCR; TCRdb stores just in-frame clones and leaves some out. The sample contains 120,000 to 150,000 clones, 93% of which appear only once. This specimen belongs to a study of control samples from healthy donors and cancer patients. The CDR3 runs 15 residues. J gave up 4 bases and V 5 bases, and 7 bases lay outside the gene matches. Per the germline V gene, CDR1 is SGHRS and CDR2 is YFSETQ. The chain employs TRBV5-1 and TRBJ2-3, with 10 nucleotides matching TRBD2. Material: blood. The TCR sequence derives from a man between 18 and 29 years old in good health. The CDR3 loop is CASRTGTSVADTQYF. The CDR3 nucleotides are TGCGCCAGCAGGACCGGGACTAGCGTCGCAGATACGCAGTATTTT.